A selection of T cell receptor beta chains follows, all from one sample in a study of regulatory T cells in long-lasting Graves disease. Using its own MiXCR run on the multiplex PCR reads, TCRdb lists one record per CDR3 protein. The sample holds about 470,000 distinct CDR3 sequences, 20% seen once. Sequences were derived from peripheral blood mononuclear cells (PBMCs), sampled when the disease was refractory, from a patient treated with antithyroid drugs. These receptors were taken from a female donor with Graves disease. Both conserved end residues are part of each CDR3. A D gene is named only where the DNA matches it firmly. Size is omitted from some rows. Given values are once, few, many or a class for expanded clones.

NA	few	TRBV4-3	TRBJ1-1	CASSQDRHSNTEAFF	TGCGCCAGCAGCCAAGATAGGCATTCGAACACTGAAGCTTTCTTT
NA	few	TRBV6-1	TRBJ1-1	CASKSGRENTEAFF	TGTGCCAGTAAGTCGGGACGGGAGAACACTGAAGCTTTCTTT
NA	many	TRBV28	TRBJ2-7	CASSILYEQYF	TGTGCCAGCAGTATTCTCTACGAGCAGTACTTC
NA	NA	TRBV19	TRBJ1-6	CASSIPSGSSPLHF	TGTGCCAGTAGTATACCAAGTGGAAGTTCACCCCTCCACTTT
NA	few	TRBV27	TRBJ2-2	CATSPGANTGELFF	TGTGCCACCTCCCCGGGTGCGAACACCGGGGAGCTGTTTTTT
TRBD1	many	TRBV2	TRBJ1-5	CASSWNRGVPHF	TGTGCCAGCTCTTGGAACAGGGGAGTTCCACATTTT
NA	NA	TRBV27	TRBJ1-5	CASSLRGPRQPQHF	TGTGCCAGCAGTTTACGAGGGCCTCGGCAGCCCCAGCATTTT
TRBD1	many	TRBV30	TRBJ1-1	CAWRGQGVTEAFF	TGTGCCTGGAGAGGACAGGGTGTGACTGAAGCTTTCTTT
TRBD2	NA	TRBV20-1	TRBJ2-5	CSARVSLAGLETQYF	TGCAGTGCTAGAGTCTCACTAGCGGGACTAGAGACCCAGTACTTC
TRBD1	few	TRBV7-2	TRBJ1-1	CASSLDRVRGTEAFF	TGTGCCAGCAGCTTGGACAGGGTACGGGGCACTGAAGCTTTCTTT
TRBD2	NA	TRBV6-5	TRBJ2-3	CASSYFSGRTDTQYF	TGTGCCAGCAGTTACTTTAGCGGGAGAACAGATACGCAGTATTTT
NA	NA	TRBV4-1	TRBJ2-5	CASSQVSGGIETQYF	TGCGCCAGCAGCCAAGTTTCCGGGGGCATCGAGACCCAGTACTTC
NA	NA	TRBV9	TRBJ1-2	CASSGKGGDYGYTF	TGTGCCAGCAGCGGTAAAGGGGGGGACTATGGCTACACCTTC
NA	many	TRBV12-3/TRBV12-4	TRBJ1-1	CASSFFRQRNTEAFF	TGTGCCAGCAGTTTTTTTCGACAGCGGAACACTGAAGCTTTCTTT
NA	NA	TRBV7-2	TRBJ2-1	CASSLQAGVYNEQFF	TGTGCCAGCAGCTTACAAGCGGGTGTGTACAATGAGCAGTTCTTC
NA	NA	TRBV5-5	TRBJ2-7	CASSLRARTSYEQYF	TGTGCCAGCAGCTTGCGAGCGCGGACCTCCTACGAGCAGTACTTC
NA	few	TRBV6-1	TRBJ2-7	CASSYRPITYEQYF	TGTGCCAGCAGTTATCGTCCCATCACCTACGAGCAGTACTTC
NA	few	TRBV27	TRBJ2-7	CASKARIPSYEQYF	TGTGCCAGCAAGGCAAGGATACCGTCCTACGAGCAGTACTTC
NA	many	TRBV3-1	TRBJ1-1	CASSGGMGTEAFF	TGTGCCAGCAGTGGGGGAATGGGCACTGAAGCTTTCTTT
TRBD1	many	TRBV29-1	TRBJ2-5	CSVPQGWQETQYF	TGCAGCGTACCACAGGGGTGGCAAGAGACCCAGTACTTC
NA	NA	TRBV19	TRBJ2-1	CASSWRSGNEQFF	TGTGCCAGTAGCTGGCGGAGCGGAAATGAGCAGTTCTTC
TRBD2	NA	TRBV6-2/TRBV6-3	TRBJ2-7	CASTELATTYEQYF	TGTGCCAGCACCGAACTAGCGACCACCTACGAGCAGTACTTC
TRBD1	many	TRBV2	TRBJ1-1	CASSVSRDRGVRGTEAFF	TGTGCCAGCAGTGTCAGCCGGGACAGGGGGGTACGGGGCACTGAAGCTTTCTTT
NA	many	TRBV28	TRBJ1-2	CASSSSSGENYGYTF	TGTGCCAGCAGTTCCAGCAGCGGGGAAAACTATGGCTACACCTTC
NA	few	TRBV6-1	TRBJ1-5	CASSPRGVPNQPQHF	TGTGCCAGCAGTCCCCGGGGGGTCCCGAATCAGCCCCAGCATTTT
NA	many	TRBV28	TRBJ2-7	CASSFSGTHEQYF	TGTGCCAGCAGTTTCTCGGGCACCCACGAGCAGTACTTC
TRBD1	NA	TRBV11-3	TRBJ2-2	CASSPRDRSNTGELVF	TGTGCCAGCAGCCCCAGGGACAGATCGAACACCGGGGAGCTGGTTTTT
TRBD1	few	TRBV5-1	TRBJ1-1	CASRTGRGGMNTEAFF	TGCGCCAGCAGAACGGGAAGAGGGGGCATGAACACTGAAGCTTTCTTT
NA	many	TRBV7-2	TRBJ2-5	CASSRQFRGGETQYF	TGTGCCAGCAGCCGTCAATTCAGGGGGGGAGAGACCCAGTACTTC
NA	NA	TRBV28	TRBJ1-1	CASRVASRRMNTEAFF	TGTGCCAGCAGGGTCGCTTCTCGGAGGATGAACACTGAAGCTTTCTTT
NA	NA	TRBV24-1	TRBJ2-2	CVTSDSPGRIPNTGELFF	TGTGTCACCAGTGATTCACCCGGACGGATTCCGAACACCGGGGAGCTGTTTTTT
TRBD1	few	TRBV13	TRBJ2-7	CASSAGQGIREQYF	TGTGCCAGCAGCGCGGGACAGGGGATCCGGGAGCAGTACTTC
NA	few	TRBV28	TRBJ2-7	CASSFGWASSYEQYF	TGTGCCAGCAGTTTTGGGTGGGCCAGCTCCTACGAGCAGTACTTC
NA	few	TRBV6-5	TRBJ1-1	CASSYLAAGRGTEAFF	TGTGCCAGCAGTTACCTCGCGGCAGGGCGGGGGACTGAAGCTTTCTTT
NA	NA	TRBV20-1	TRBJ1-5	CSARDGGIQPQHF	TGCAGTGCTAGAGACGGGGGGATTCAGCCCCAGCATTTT
NA	NA	TRBV29-1	TRBJ2-7	CSVVSRNYEQYF	TGCAGCGTTGTTTCAAGGAACTACGAGCAGTACTTC
NA	NA	TRBV15	TRBJ1-1	CATSREHPAEAFF	TGTGCCACCAGCAGAGAGCACCCCGCGGAAGCTTTCTTT
NA	few	TRBV30	TRBJ2-2	CAWSITSRAGELFF	TGTGCCTGGAGTATAACCTCCAGGGCCGGGGAGCTGTTTTTT
TRBD2	many	TRBV12-3/TRBV12-4	TRBJ2-2	CASSLATGGNTGELFF	TGTGCCAGCAGTTTAGCCACGGGGGGGAACACCGGGGAGCTGTTTTTT
TRBD1	few	TRBV29-1	TRBJ2-2	CSVEESGQGVAGELFF	TGCAGCGTTGAAGAGTCGGGACAGGGGGTGGCCGGGGAGCTGTTTTTT
TRBD1	few	TRBV13	TRBJ2-1	CASSLTHLWTGTNEQFF	TGTGCCAGCAGCTTAACCCACTTGTGGACAGGGACCAATGAGCAGTTCTTC
NA	NA	TRBV25-1	TRBJ2-5	CSSGTSAPQYF	TGTTCCTCGGGGACATCTGCACCCCAGTACTTC
TRBD2	NA	TRBV2	TRBJ2-3	CASVKAGGPVFPDTQYF	TGTGCCAGCGTAAAGGCGGGAGGGCCGGTTTTCCCAGATACGCAGTATTTT
NA	many	TRBV28	TRBJ1-1	CASSFRLGFGTEAFF	TGTGCCAGCAGTTTTCGATTGGGGTTTGGTACTGAAGCTTTCTTT
NA	NA	TRBV6-9	TRBJ1-3	CASSYSEGSGNTIYF	TGTGCCAGCAGTTACTCTGAGGGTTCTGGAAACACCATATATTTT
NA	few	TRBV10-3	TRBJ2-7	CAISPSYLRDDYEQYF	TGTGCCATCAGCCCATCTTATTTGCGGGATGACTACGAGCAGTACTTC
TRBD2	many	TRBV6-2/TRBV6-3	TRBJ2-7	CASSYAGDTYEQYF	TGTGCCAGCAGTTACGCGGGAGACACCTACGAGCAGTACTTC
NA	NA	TRBV5-1	TRBJ2-2	CASSAGLTNTGELFF	TGCGCCAGCAGCGCGGGCCTCACGAACACCGGGGAGCTGTTTTTT
NA	few	TRBV10-3	TRBJ2-7	CAISEPWFYEQYF	TGTGCCATCAGTGAACCTTGGTTCTACGAGCAGTACTTC
NA	many	TRBV2	TRBJ2-7	CATMANRFPYEQYF	TGTGCCACCATGGCCAACAGGTTCCCCTACGAGCAGTACTTC
NA	NA	TRBV27	TRBJ2-3	CASSLYAAKYTDTQYF	TGTGCCAGCAGTTTATACGCGGCGAAGTACACAGATACGCAGTATTTT
NA	many	TRBV12-3/TRBV12-4	TRBJ2-7	CASSTAGQYEQYF	TGTGCCAGCAGCACGGCGGGACAATACGAGCAGTACTTC
NA	many	TRBV6-1	TRBJ2-5	CASCLLAGKETQYF	TGTGCCAGCTGCCTCCTCGCGGGAAAAGAGACCCAGTACTTC